This T cell receptor (beta chain) was identified during a study of early T cells in non-severe SARS-CoV-2 infection. Study-level information: Investigators sequenced bulk RNA drawn from unsorted whole blood, and chains remained unpaired.

Attachment of unique molecular identifiers was made to individual cDNA molecules. Each CDR3 protein gets one entry after TCRdb re-called the 5' RACE reads with MiXCR. The table includes over 90,000 distinct CDR3 sequences, around 14% detected once. This clonotype has ten or more counts. The CDR3 is 14 amino acids. Trimming removed 3 bases from V and 3 bases from J; junction bases left unmatched: 5. Per germline, CDR1 MGHRA and CDR2 YSYEKL. Specimen: whole blood. The chain combines TRBV4-1 with TRBJ2-7; 7 bases fit TRBD1. The receptor comes from an adult who was a healthcare worker with PCR-confirmed SARS-CoV-2 infection or an uninfected control (not recorded which). This CDR3 reads CASSHDRVSYEQYF. Here the CDR3 DNA reads TGCGCCAGCAGCCATGACAGGGTGAGCTACGAGCAGTACTTC.